This record concerns one T cell receptor (beta chain) sequence. Antigen specificity is unknown. The data were taken from a study of radiation and T cells in renal cell carcinoma. Only in-frame clones appear in the TCRdb table, and some are missing; sequencing was by immunoSEQ multiplex PCR. The sample has about 78,000 clones; around 89% are singletons. Overall study results and limits: Top tumor clonotypes rose in blood 2 weeks post-radiation, then contracted.

Per germline, CDR1 SGHRS and CDR2 YFSETQ. CDR3 length equals 15 residues. Unmatched junction bases numbered 0, after V lost 0 bases and J lost 1 base. Time point described: blood 4 weeks post-SBRT, at nephrectomy. Treatment: 15 Gy SBRT to primary tumor, nephrectomy 4 weeks later. Nephrectomy followed 15 Gy stereotactic body radiation by 4 weeks. Radiation-treated patients gave blood at baseline, week 2 and week 4. This renal cell carcinoma was of the clear cell type. Sample: blood, taken from a patient whose treatment included radiotherapy and nephrectomy. This clonotype was obtained from a woman in her 70s with renal cell carcinoma. V gene TRBV5-1 combines with J gene TRBJ2-2; TRBD1 agrees at 7 bases. CDR3 residues: CASSLDRGNTGELFF. CDR3 nucleotides: TGCGCCAGCAGCTTGGACAGGGGGAACACCGGGGAGCTGTTTTTT.